This section outlines one T cell receptor (beta chain) sequence together with its context. The germline V gene has CDR1 SGHRS and CDR2 YFSETQ. V gave up 0 bases and J gave up 4 bases; unmatched junction bases: 5. The CDR3 sequence is 16 residues long. This entry belongs to a study of blood T cell repertoires in COVID-19. At the level of the study: COVID-19 samples from acute and convalescent phases originated in the United States, Italy and Spain. Nucleic acid was either cDNA or gDNA, and it came from T cells, B-cell-depleted T cells, or PBMCs.

Authors' processing steps: Using reference gene primer amplification, nucleated cell counts were estimated. Clones were sequenced by immunoSEQ multiplex PCR, and TCRdb holds only the in-frame ones, with some missing. V and J calls and clone size are as listed in that table; D and trimming were resolved from the DNA. The sample has 350,000 or so clones; more than 70% are singletons. Seattle cases were enrolled at active infection and followed longitudinally. The receptor was isolated from a young woman with COVID-19, enrolled during active disease. Sequencing was done on a sample of peripheral blood. The chain uses TRBV5-1 and TRBJ2-1; 9 bases align to TRBD2. The CDR3 protein is CASSLEAGLAYNEQFF. CDR3 coding DNA: TGCGCCAGCAGCTTGGAGGCTGGACTAGCGTACAATGAGCAGTTCTTC.